One T cell receptor beta chain is described in this entry. The method was immunoSEQ multiplex PCR; TCRdb's version includes in-frame clones alone and lacks a portion of them. The sample gives about 38,000 clones, around four fifths of which show up once; around a fifth is in the top ten. This specimen belongs to a study of control samples from healthy donors and cancer patients. CDR3 size: 14 residues. V lost 5 bases, J lost 6 bases, and 17 bases lay in between. Germline V gene sequence: CDR1 SGHTS, CDR2 YDEGEE. This TCR derives from a woman aged 60-75 years with lung cancer. The chain has TRBV5-8 and TRBJ1-1, with unresolved D. Sample: PBMCs. The CDR3 DNA is TGTGCCAGCAGTTTGAGATGGAGCAGTGCTGAAGCTTTCTTT. It encodes CASSLRWSSAEAFF.